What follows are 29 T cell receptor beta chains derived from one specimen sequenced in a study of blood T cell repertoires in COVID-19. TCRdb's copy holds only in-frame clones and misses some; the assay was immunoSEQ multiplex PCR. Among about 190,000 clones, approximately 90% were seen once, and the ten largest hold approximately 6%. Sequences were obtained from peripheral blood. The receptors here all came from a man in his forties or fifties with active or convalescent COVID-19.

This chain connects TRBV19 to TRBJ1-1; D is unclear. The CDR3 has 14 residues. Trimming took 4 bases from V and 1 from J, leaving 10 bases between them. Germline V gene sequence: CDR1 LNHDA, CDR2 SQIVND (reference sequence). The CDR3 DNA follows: TGTGCCAGTAGTAGGAGCCGGCAGAACACTGAAGCTTTCTTT. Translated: CASSRSRQNTEAFF.

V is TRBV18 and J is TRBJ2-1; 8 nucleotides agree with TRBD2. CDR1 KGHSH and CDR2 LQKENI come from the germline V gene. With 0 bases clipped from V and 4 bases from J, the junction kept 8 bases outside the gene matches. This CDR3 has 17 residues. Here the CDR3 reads CASSPPPGTSLYNEQFF. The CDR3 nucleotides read TGTGCCAGCTCACCACCGCCGGGGACTAGTTTGTACAATGAGCAGTTCTTC.

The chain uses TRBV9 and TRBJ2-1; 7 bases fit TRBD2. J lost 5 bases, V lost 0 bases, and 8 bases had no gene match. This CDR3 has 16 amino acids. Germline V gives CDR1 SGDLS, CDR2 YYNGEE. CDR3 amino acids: CASSVVSSGSHNEQFF. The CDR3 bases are TGTGCCAGCAGCGTAGTTAGTAGCGGGTCTCACAATGAGCAGTTCTTC.

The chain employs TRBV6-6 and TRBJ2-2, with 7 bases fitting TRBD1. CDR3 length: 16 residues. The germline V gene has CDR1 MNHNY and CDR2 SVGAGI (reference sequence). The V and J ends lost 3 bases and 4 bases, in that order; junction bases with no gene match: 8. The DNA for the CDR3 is TGTGCCAGCAGTTATCCTGATTGGGACAGCACCGGGGAGCTGTTTTTT. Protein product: CASSYPDWDSTGELFF.

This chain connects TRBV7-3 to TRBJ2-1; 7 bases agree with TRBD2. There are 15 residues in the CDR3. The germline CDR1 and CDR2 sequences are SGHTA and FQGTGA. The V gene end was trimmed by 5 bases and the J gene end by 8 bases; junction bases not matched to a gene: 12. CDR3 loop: CASSQAGPSGDEQFF. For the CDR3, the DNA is TGTGCCAGCAGCCAAGCGGGACCCTCGGGGGATGAGCAGTTCTTC.

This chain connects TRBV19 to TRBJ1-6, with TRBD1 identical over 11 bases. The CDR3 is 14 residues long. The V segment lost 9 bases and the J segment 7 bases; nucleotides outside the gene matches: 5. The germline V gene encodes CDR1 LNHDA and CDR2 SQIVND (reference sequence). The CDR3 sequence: CASGQGAKNSPLHF. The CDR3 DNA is TGTGCCAGCGGACAGGGGGCCAAAAATTCACCCCTCCACTTT.

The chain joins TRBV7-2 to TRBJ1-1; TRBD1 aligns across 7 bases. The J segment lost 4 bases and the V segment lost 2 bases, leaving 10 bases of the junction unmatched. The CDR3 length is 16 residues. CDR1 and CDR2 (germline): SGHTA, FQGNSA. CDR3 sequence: CASSLLSGTEGTEAFF. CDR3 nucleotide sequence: TGTGCCAGCAGCTTATTGTCGGGGACAGAGGGCACTGAAGCTTTCTTT.

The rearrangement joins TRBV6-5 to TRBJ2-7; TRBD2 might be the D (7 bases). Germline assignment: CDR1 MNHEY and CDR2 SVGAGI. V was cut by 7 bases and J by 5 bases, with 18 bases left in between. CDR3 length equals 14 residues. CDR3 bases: TGTGCCAGCATCCCTGGGGGGGCTTGGGACGAGCAGTACTTC. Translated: CASIPGGAWDEQYF.

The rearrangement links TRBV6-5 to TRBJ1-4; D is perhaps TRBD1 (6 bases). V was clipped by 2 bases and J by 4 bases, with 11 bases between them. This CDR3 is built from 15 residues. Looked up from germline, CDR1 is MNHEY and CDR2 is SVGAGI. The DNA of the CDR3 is TGTGCCAGCAGTTACGACCCGGACAGTAATGAAAAACTGTTTTTT. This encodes CASSYDPDSNEKLFF.

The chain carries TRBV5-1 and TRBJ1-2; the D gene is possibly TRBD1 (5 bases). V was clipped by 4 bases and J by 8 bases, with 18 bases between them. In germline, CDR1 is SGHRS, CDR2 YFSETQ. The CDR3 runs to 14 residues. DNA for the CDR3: TGCGCCAGCAGCATAGGGACGCGGGGCTACGGCTACACCTTC. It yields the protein CASSIGTRGYGYTF.

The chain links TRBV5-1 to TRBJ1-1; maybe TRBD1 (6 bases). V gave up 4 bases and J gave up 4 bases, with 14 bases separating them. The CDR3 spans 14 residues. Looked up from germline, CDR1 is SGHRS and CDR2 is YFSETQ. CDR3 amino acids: CASSITGLGTEAFF. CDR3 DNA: TGCGCCAGCAGCATAACAGGGTTGGGCACTGAAGCTTTCTTT.

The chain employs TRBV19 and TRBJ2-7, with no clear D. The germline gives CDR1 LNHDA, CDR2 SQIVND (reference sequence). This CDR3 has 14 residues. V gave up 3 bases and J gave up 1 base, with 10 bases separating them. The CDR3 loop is CASSIRNPSYEQYF. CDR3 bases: TGTGCCAGTAGTATCAGGAATCCTTCCTACGAGCAGTACTTC.

The CDR3 nucleotides read TGTGCCAGCAGCTTAAACATAAACACCGGGGAGCTGTTTTTT. This encodes CASSLNINTGELFF. The chain joins TRBV7-3 to TRBJ2-2; D remains ambiguous. The CDR3 covers 14 residues. Looked up from germline, CDR1 is SGHTA and CDR2 is FQGTGA. Trimming pared 1 base from V and 2 bases from J, leaving 5 bases between.

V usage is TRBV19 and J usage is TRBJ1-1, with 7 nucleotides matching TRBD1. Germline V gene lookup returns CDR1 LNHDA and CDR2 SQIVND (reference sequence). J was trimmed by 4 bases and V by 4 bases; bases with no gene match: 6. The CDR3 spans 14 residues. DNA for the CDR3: TGTGCCAGTAGTAATCAGGGGGTGGCCACTGAAGCTTTCTTT. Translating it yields CASSNQGVATEAFF.

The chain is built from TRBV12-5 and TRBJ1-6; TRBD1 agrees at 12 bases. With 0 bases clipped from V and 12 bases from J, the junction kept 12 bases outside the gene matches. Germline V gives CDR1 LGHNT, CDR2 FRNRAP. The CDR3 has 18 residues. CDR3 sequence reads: CASGLVNSGDRGRGPLHF. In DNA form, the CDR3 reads TGTGCTAGTGGTTTGGTAAATTCTGGGGACAGGGGGCGAGGACCCCTCCACTTT.

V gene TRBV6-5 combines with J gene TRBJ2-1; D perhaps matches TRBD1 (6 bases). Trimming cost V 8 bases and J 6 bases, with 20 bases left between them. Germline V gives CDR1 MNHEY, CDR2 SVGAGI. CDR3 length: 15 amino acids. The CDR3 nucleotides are TGTGCCAGCTCCCTTGTGACAGGATTCGGCAATGAGCAGTTCTTC. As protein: CASSLVTGFGNEQFF.

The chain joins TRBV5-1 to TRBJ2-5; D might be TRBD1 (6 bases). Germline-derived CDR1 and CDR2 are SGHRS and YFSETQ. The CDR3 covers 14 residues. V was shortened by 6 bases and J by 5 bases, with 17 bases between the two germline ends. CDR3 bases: TGCGCCAGCACCCTGATCCCAGGGGCCGAGACCCAGTACTTC. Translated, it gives CASTLIPGAETQYF.

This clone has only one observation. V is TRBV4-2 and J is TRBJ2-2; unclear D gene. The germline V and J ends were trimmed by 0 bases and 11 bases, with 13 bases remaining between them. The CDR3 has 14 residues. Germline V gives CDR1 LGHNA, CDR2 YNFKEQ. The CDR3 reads CASSQDNRPGELFF. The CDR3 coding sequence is TGTGCCAGCAGCCAAGATAACCGTCCTGGCGAGCTGTTTTTT.

CDR3 nucleotide sequence: TGTGCCAGCACCCTTGGGGAGGGAAGGACTGAAGCTTTCTTT. It codes for CASTLGEGRTEAFF. The V gene is TRBV9, the J gene TRBJ1-1; no definite D call. CDR1 and CDR2 from the germline V gene are SGDLS and YYNGEE. V was shortened by 6 bases and J by 5 bases, with 17 bases between the two germline ends. The CDR3 has 14 residues.

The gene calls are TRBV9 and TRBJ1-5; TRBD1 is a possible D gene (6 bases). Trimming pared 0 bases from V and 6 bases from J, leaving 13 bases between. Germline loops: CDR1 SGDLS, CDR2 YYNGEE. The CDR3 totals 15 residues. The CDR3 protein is CASSVGGLLGQPQHF. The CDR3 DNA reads TGTGCCAGCAGCGTAGGGGGGCTCTTAGGTCAGCCCCAGCATTTT. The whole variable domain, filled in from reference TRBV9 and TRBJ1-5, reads DSGVTQTPKHLITATGQRVTLRCSPRSGDLSVYWYQQSLDQGLQFLIQYYNGEERAKGNILERFSAQQFPDLHSELNLSSLELGDSALYFCASSVGGLLGQPQHFGDGTRLSIL.

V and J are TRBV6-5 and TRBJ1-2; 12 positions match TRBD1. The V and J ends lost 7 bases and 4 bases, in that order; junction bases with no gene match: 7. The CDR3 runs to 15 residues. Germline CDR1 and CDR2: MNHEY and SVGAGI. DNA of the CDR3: TGTGCCAGCATTCCGGGACAGGGGGCTGGCTATGGCTACACCTTC. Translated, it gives CASIPGQGAGYGYTF.

CDR3 region: CASSQELIAGGPGETQYF. The CDR3 DNA reads TGTGCCAGCAGCCAAGAGTTGATAGCGGGGGGGCCGGGAGAGACCCAGTACTTC. This chain links TRBV3-1 (or the pseudogene TRBV3-2) with TRBJ2-5; TRBD2 agrees at 11 bases. This CDR3 has 18 amino acids. Germline-derived CDR1 and CDR2 are LGHDT and YNNKEL (reference sequence). After removal of 0 bases from V and 4 bases from J, the junction contained 10 bases not matched to a gene.

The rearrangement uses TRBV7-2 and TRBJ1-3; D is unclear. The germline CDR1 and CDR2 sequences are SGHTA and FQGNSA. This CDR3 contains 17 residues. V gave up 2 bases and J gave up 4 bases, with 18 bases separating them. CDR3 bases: TGTGCCAGCAGCTTACCCCGCGGGGAGAGAGCAGGAAACACCATATATTTT. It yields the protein CASSLPRGERAGNTIYF. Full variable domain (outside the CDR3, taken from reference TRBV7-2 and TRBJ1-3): GAGVSQSPSNKVTEKGKDVELRCDPISGHTALYWYRQSLGQGLEFLIYFQGNSAPDKSGLPSDRFSAERTGGSVSTLTIQRTQQEDSAVYLCASSLPRGERAGNTIYFGEGSWLTVV.

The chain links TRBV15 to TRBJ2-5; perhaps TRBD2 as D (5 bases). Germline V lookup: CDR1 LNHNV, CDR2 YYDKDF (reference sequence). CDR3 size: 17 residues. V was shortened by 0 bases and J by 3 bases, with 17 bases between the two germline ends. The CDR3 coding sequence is TGTGCCACCAGCAGAGATCTCCTGGCTAGCAGCGAAGAGACCCAGTACTTC. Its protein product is CATSRDLLASSEETQYF.

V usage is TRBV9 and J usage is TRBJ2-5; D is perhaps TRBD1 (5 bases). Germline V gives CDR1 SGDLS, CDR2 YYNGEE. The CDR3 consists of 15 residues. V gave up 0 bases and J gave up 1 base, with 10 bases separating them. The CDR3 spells CASSVGVGVQETQYF. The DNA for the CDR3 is TGTGCCAGCAGCGTAGGGGTAGGGGTCCAAGAGACCCAGTACTTC. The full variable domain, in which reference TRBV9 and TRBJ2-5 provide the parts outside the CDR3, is DSGVTQTPKHLITATGQRVTLRCSPRSGDLSVYWYQQSLDQGLQFLIQYYNGEERAKGNILERFSAQQFPDLHSELNLSSLELGDSALYFCASSVGVGVQETQYFGPGTRLLVL.

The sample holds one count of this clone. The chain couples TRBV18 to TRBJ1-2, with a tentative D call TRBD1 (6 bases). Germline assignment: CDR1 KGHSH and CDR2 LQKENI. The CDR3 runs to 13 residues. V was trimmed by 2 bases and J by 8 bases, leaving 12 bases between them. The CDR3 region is CASSPTPGDGYTF. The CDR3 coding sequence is TGTGCCAGCTCACCAACCCCAGGGGACGGCTACACCTTC.

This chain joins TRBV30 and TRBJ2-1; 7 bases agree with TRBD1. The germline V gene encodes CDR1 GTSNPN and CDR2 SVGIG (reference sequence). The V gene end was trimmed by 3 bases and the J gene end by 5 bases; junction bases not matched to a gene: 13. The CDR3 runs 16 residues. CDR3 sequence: CAWSPLLPGQNNEQFF. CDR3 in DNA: TGTGCCTGGAGCCCCCTACTGCCGGGACAGAACAATGAGCAGTTCTTC.

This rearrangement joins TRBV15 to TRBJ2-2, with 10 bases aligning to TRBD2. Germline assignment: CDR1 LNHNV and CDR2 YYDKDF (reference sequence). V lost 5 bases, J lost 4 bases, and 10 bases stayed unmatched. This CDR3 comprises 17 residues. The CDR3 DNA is TGTGCCACCAGCGGAAACTCTAGCGGGAGTTTCACCGGGGAGCTGTTTTTT. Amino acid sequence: CATSGNSSGSFTGELFF.

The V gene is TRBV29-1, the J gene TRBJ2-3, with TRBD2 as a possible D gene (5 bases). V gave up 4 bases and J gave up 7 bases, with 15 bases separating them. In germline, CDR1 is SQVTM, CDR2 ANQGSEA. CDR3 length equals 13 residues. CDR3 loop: CSVVFEGAYTQYF. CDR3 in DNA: TGCAGCGTTGTATTCGAGGGAGCTTATACGCAGTATTTT.